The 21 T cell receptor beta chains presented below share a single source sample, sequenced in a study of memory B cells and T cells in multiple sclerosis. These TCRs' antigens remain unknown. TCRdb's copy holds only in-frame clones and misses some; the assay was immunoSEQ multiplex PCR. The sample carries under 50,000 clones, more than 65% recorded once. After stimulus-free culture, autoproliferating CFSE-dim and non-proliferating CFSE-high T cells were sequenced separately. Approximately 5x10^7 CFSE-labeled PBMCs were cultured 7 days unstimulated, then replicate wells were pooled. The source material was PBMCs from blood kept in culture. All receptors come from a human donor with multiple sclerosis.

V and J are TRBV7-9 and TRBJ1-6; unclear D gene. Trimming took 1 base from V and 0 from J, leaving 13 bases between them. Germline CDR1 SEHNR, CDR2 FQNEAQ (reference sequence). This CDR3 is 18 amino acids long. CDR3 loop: CASSLVSDFRSYNSPLHF. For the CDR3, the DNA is TGTGCCAGCAGCTTAGTCTCGGATTTTCGCTCCTATAATTCACCCCTCCACTTT.

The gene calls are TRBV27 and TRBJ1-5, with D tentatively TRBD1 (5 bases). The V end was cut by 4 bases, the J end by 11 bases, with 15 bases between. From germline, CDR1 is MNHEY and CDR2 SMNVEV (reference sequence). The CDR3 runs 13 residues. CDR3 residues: CASSSTYGTAQHF. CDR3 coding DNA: TGTGCCAGCAGTTCAACTTACGGGACGGCCCAGCATTTT.

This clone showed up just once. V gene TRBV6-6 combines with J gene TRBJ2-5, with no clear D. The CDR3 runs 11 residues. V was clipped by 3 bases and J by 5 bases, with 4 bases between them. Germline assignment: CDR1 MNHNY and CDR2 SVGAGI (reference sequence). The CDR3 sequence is CASSYGETQYF. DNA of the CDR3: TGTGCCAGCAGTTATGGCGAGACCCAGTACTTC.

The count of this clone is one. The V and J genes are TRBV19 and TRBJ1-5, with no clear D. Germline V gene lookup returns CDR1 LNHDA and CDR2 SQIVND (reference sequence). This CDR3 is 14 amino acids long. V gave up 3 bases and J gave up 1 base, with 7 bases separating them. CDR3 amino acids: CASSISGSNQPQHF. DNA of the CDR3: TGTGCCAGTAGTATCTCCGGAAGCAATCAGCCCCAGCATTTT.

The chain's CDR3 is CASSPGQGYGYTF. Written as DNA, the CDR3 is TGCGCCAGCAGTCCGGGACAGGGCTATGGCTACACCTTC. J is TRBJ1-2 and V is TRBV10-1; 9 bases align to TRBD1. J was trimmed by 4 bases and V by 5 bases; bases with no gene match: 2. The V gene's germline CDR1 is WNHNN and CDR2 SYGVQD (reference sequence). The CDR3 covers 13 residues.

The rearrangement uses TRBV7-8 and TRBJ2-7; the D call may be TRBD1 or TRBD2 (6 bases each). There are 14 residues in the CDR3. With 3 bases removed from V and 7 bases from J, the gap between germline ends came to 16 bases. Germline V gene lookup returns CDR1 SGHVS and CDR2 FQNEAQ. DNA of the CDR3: TGTGCCAGCAGCTTTGGGGGGCGGTCTAGGGAGCAGTACTTC. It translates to CASSFGGRSREQYF.

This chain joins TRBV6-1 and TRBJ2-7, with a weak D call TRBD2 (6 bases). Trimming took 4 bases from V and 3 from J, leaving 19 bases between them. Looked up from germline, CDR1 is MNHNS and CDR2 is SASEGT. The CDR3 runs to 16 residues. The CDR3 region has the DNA TGTGCCAGCAGTGCGCTCTCCGGGACTCCGGACTACGAGCAGTACTTC. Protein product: CASSALSGTPDYEQYF.

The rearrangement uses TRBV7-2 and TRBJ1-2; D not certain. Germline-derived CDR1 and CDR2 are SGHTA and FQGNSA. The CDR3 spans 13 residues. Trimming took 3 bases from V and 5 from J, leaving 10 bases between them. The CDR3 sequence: CASSLLTAYGYTF. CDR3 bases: TGTGCCAGCAGCTTGTTAACAGCTTATGGCTACACCTTC. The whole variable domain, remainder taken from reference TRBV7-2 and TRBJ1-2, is GAGVSQSPSNKVTEKGKDVELRCDPISGHTALYWYRQSLGQGLEFLIYFQGNSAPDKSGLPSDRFSAERTGGSVSTLTIQRTQQEDSAVYLCASSLLTAYGYTFGSGTRLTVV.

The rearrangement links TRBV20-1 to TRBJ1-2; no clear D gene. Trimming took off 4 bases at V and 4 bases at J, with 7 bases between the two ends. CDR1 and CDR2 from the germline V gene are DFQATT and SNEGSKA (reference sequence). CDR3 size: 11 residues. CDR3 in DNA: TGCAGTGCTATGGGATCCTATGGCTACACCTTC. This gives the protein CSAMGSYGYTF.

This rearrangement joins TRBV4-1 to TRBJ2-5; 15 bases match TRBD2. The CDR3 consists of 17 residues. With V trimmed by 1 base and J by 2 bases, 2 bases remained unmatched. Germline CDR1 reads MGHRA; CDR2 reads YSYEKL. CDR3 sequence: CASSQGGLAGGQETQYF. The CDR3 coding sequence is TGCGCCAGCAGCCAAGGGGGACTAGCGGGGGGTCAAGAGACCCAGTACTTC.

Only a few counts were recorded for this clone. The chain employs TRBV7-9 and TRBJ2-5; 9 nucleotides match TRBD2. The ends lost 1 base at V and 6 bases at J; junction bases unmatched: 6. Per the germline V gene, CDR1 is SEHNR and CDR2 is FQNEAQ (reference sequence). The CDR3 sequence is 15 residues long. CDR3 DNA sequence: TGTGCCAGCAGCTTAGGCGGGGGGGGCGTACAGACCCAGTACTTC. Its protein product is CASSLGGGGVQTQYF.

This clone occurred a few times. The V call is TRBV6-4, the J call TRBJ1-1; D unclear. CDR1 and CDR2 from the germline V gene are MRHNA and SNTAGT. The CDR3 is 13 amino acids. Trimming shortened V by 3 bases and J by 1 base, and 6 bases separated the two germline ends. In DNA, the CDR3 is TGTGCCAGCAGTGATGGCGAGAACACTGAAGCTTTCTTT. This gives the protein CASSDGENTEAFF.

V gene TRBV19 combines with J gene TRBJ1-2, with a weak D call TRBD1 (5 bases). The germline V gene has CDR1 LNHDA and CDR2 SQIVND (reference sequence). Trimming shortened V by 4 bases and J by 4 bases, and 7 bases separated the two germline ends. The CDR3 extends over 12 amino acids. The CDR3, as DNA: TGTGCCAGTAGTACGAGGGGCTATGGCTACACCTTC. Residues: CASSTRGYGYTF.

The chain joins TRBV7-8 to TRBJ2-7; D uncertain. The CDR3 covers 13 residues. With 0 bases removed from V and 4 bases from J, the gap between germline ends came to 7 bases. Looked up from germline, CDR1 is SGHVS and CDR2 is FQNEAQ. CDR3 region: CASSLATRYEQYF. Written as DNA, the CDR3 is TGTGCCAGCAGCTTAGCTACAAGATACGAGCAGTACTTC.

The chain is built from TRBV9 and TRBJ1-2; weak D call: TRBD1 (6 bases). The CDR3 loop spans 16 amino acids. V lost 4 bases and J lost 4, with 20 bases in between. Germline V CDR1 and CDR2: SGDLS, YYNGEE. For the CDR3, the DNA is TGTGCCAGCAGCACAAACAACAGGGCGATGGGCTATGGCTACACCTTC. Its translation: CASSTNNRAMGYGYTF.

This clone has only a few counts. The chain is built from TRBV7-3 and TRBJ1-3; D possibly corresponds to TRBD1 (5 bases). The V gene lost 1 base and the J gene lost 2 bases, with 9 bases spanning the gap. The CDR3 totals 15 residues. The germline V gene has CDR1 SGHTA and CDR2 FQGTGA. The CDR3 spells CASSLSGRAGNTIYF. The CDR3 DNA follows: TGTGCCAGCAGCTTAAGTGGCAGGGCTGGAAACACCATATATTTT.

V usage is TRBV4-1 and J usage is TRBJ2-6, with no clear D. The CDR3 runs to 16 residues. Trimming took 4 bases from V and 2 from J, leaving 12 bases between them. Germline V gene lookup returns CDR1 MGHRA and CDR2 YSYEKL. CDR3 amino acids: CASSRGPLTGANVLTF. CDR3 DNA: TGCGCCAGCAGCCGCGGACCGCTTACTGGGGCCAACGTCCTGACTTTC.

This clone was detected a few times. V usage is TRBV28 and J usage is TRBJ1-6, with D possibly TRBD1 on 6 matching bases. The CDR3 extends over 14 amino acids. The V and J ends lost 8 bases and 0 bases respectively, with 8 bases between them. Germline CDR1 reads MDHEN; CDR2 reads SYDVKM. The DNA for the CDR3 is TGTGCCAGCGGGGGCAGCTCCTATAATTCACCCCTCCACTTT. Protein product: CASGGSSYNSPLHF.

DNA for the CDR3: TGTGCCAGCAGTGAGTGGGATTGGGGAACTGAAGCTTTCTTT. Its translation: CASSEWDWGTEAFF. The chain joins TRBV25-1 to TRBJ1-1; D remains ambiguous. From germline, CDR1 is MGHDK and CDR2 SYGVNS. This CDR3 is 14 amino acids long. Trimming pared 3 bases from V and 5 bases from J, leaving 13 bases between.

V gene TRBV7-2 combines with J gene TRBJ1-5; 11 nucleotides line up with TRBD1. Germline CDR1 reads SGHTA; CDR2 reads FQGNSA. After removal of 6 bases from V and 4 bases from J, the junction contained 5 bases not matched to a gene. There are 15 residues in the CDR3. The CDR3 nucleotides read TGTGCCAGCAGTAAGGGACAGGGGGAGAATCAGCCCCAGCATTTT. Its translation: CASSKGQGENQPQHF.

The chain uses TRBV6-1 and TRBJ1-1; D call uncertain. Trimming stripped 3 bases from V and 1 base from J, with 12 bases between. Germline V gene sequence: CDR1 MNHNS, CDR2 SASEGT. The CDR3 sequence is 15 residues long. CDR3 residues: CASSDRLYRNTEAFF. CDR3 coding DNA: TGTGCCAGCAGTGACCGCCTCTACAGGAACACTGAAGCTTTCTTT.